The T cell receptor beta chain described here comes from a study of CD8+ T cells in alopecia areata. Alopecia areata patients had lesional scalp punch biopsies and peripheral blood taken from them. RNA was isolated and reverse transcribed to cDNA, the sequencing template. Method: immunoSEQ multiplex PCR; TCRdb's copy keeps in-frame clones and lacks some. The sample lists roughly 97,000 clones, less than 50% occurring once. Per the germline V gene, CDR1 is PRHDT and CDR2 is FYEKMQ (reference sequence). V dropped 1 base and J dropped 7; count of bases not matched to a gene: 4. The CDR3 totals 14 residues.

The TCR sequence derives from a human donor with alopecia areata. V usage is TRBV13 and J usage is TRBJ2-4, with TRBD1 matching 7 bases. Sample: CD4+ T cells sorted from blood. The CDR3 sequence is CASSLAFRGNIQYF. CDR3 sequence (DNA): TGTGCCAGCAGCTTAGCATTCAGGGGGAACATTCAGTACTTC.